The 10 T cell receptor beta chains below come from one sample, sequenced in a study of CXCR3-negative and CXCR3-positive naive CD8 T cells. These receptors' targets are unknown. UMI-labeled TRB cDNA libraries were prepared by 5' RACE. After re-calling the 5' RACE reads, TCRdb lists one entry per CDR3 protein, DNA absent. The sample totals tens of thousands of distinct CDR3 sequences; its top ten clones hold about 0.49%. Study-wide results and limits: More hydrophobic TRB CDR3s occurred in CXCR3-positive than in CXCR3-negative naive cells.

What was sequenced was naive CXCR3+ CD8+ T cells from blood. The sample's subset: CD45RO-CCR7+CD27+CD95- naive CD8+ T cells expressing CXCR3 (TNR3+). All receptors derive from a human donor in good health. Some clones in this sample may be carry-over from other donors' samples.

CDR3 amino acids: CASSSFRDTPFF. The rearrangement joins TRBV12-3 or TRBV12-4 to TRBJ2-1; TCRdb names TRBD1, which stays unverified in the absence of DNA. The CDR3 runs to 12 residues.

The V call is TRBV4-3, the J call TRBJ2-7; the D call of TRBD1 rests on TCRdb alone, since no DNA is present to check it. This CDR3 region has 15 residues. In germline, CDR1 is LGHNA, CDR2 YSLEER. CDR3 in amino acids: CASSRSGTGSHEQYF.

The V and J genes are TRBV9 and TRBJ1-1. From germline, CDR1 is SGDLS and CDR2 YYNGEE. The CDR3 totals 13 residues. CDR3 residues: CASGGLMNTEAFF.

CDR3 in amino acids: CSFRGGAHLGYEQYF. The chain combines TRBV29-1 with TRBJ2-7; TCRdb's D gene call, TRBD1, goes unchecked for lack of DNA. The CDR3 covers 15 residues. Per germline, CDR1 SQVTM and CDR2 ANQGSEA.

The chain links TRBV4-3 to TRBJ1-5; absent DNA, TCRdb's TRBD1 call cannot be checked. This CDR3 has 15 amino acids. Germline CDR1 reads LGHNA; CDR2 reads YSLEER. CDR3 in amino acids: CASSPSGTDNQPQHF.

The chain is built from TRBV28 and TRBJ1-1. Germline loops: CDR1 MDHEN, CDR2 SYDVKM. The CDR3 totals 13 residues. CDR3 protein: CASSFVVNTEAFF.

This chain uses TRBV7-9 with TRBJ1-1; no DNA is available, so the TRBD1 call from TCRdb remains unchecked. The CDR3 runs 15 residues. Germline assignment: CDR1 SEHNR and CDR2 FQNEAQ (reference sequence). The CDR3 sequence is CASTGTGGLNTEAFF.

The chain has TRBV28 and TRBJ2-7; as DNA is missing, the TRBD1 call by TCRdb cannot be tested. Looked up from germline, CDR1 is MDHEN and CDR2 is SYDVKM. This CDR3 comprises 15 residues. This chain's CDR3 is CASSTGTPAGYEQYF.

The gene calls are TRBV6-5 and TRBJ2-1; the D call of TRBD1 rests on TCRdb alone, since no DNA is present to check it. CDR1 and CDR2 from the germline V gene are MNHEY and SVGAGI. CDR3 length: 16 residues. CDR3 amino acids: CATSYSGGTATSEQFF.

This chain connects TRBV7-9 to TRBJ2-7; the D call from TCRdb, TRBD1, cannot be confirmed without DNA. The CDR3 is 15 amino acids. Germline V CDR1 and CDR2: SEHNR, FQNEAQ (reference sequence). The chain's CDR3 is CASSLDGGVSYAQYF.